These 22 T cell receptor beta chains share one sample of origin, sequenced in a study of cytomegalovirus exposure and HLA in healthy donors. Use of 60 Vbeta and 13 Jbeta primers characterized the PCR. Method: immunoSEQ multiplex PCR; TCRdb's copy keeps in-frame clones and lacks some. This sample contains roughly 79,000 clones. Specimen: PBMCs. The receptors shown here come from a man younger than 40 in good health and CMV-seronegative.

The chain carries TRBV28 and TRBJ1-2; 7 bases are shared with TRBD1. The germline V gene has CDR1 MDHEN and CDR2 SYDVKM. The CDR3 runs to 15 residues. V trimming: 6 bases; J trimming: 6 bases; junction bases outside the gene matches: 13. Here the CDR3 DNA reads TGTGCCAGCAGGGCCTCAACAGGGGTCAAGGATGGCTACACCTTC. It yields the protein CASRASTGVKDGYTF.

The gene calls are TRBV11-2 and TRBJ2-7, with 9 bases that match TRBD1. The V segment lost 4 bases and the J segment 3 bases; nucleotides outside the gene matches: 4. The CDR3 sequence is 14 residues long. In germline, CDR1 is SGHAT, CDR2 FQNNGV. The CDR3: CASSSGQGIYEQYF. For the CDR3, the DNA is TGTGCCAGCAGCTCCGGACAGGGGATCTACGAGCAGTACTTC.

To note about this clone: The same CDR3 also results from other DNA sequences found in this sample. The chain employs TRBV5-1 and TRBJ1-2; D perhaps matches TRBD1 (5 bases). V lost 3 bases, J lost 7 bases, and 19 bases lay in between. Germline values: CDR1 SGHRS, CDR2 YFSETQ. The CDR3 contains 15 residues. The CDR3, as DNA: TGCGCCAGCAGCTGGGGCGGCGGGGGGATTCTTGGCTACACCTTC. It is translated as CASSWGGGGILGYTF.

This chain joins TRBV7-9 and TRBJ1-1, with 7 bases aligning to TRBD1. CDR1 is SEHNR, CDR2 FQNEAQ, per germline (reference sequence). V dropped 4 bases and J dropped 1; count of bases not matched to a gene: 9. The CDR3 consists of 16 residues. CDR3 DNA: TGTGCCAGCAGCTCCTCTCGACAGGGAGGGAACACTGAAGCTTTCTTT. Translating gives CASSSSRQGGNTEAFF.

The CDR3 is CASSQVEETNYGYTF. DNA of the CDR3: TGTGCCAGCAGCCAAGTTGAGGAAACTAACTATGGCTACACCTTC. The V call is TRBV4-2, the J call TRBJ1-2; D is unresolved. Trimming took 1 base from V and 0 from J, leaving 9 bases between them. Germline CDR1 and CDR2: LGHNA and YNFKEQ. The CDR3 spans 15 residues.

The chain employs TRBV10-3 and TRBJ1-4; 7 positions agree with TRBD1. Looked up from germline, CDR1 is ENHRY and CDR2 is SYGVKD. The CDR3 totals 15 residues. V was pared by 3 bases and J by 3 bases, with 4 bases of the junction left unmatched. CDR3 bases: TGTGCCATCAGTGACCCGGACAGGCCTAATGAAAAACTGTTTTTT. Its translation: CAISDPDRPNEKLFF.

The chain carries TRBV5-4 and TRBJ1-5, with D possibly matching TRBD1 (6 bases). Trimming pared 0 bases from V and 0 bases from J, leaving 16 bases between. Looked up from germline, CDR1 is SGHNT and CDR2 is YYREEE (reference sequence). This CDR3 comprises 18 residues. The CDR3: CASSLDFAGDNSNQPQHF. The CDR3 nucleotides read TGTGCCAGCAGCTTGGACTTTGCAGGGGATAATAGCAATCAGCCCCAGCATTTT.

The chain recombines TRBV6-1 with TRBJ2-7, with D possibly matching TRBD2 (6 bases). Deletions cut 4 bases from V and 2 bases from J, with 12 bases between. Germline V gene lookup returns CDR1 MNHNS and CDR2 SASEGT. This CDR3 region has 14 residues. The CDR3 region is CASSGPSVAYEQYF. DNA for the CDR3: TGTGCCAGCAGTGGACCTAGCGTGGCCTACGAGCAGTACTTC.

The chain combines TRBV2 with TRBJ1-5; D may be TRBD1 (5 bases). This CDR3 has 15 amino acids. V was pared by 1 base and J by 1 base, with 8 bases between. The V gene's germline CDR1 is SNHLY and CDR2 FYNNEI. This chain's CDR3 is CASSEGGGSNQPQHF. As DNA, the CDR3 is TGTGCCAGCAGTGAAGGGGGCGGAAGCAATCAGCCCCAGCATTTT.

The chain uses TRBV25-1 and TRBJ1-1; D is perhaps TRBD1 (5 bases). The V end lost 3 bases, the J end lost 4 bases, and 21 bases lay between the germline ends. CDR3 length: 17 residues. The germline gives CDR1 MGHDK, CDR2 SYGVNS. The CDR3 loop reads CASSDTGRGGRGTEAFF. CDR3 DNA sequence: TGTGCCAGCAGTGACACCGGTAGGGGAGGGAGAGGCACTGAAGCTTTCTTT.

The chain carries TRBV9 and TRBJ1-3; D unresolved. Germline V gene lookup returns CDR1 SGDLS and CDR2 YYNGEE. The length of the CDR3 is 14 residues. The V end lost 4 bases, the J end lost 2 bases, and 10 bases lay between the germline ends. The CDR3 spells CASSILSAGNTIYF. In nucleotides, the CDR3 is TGTGCCAGCAGCATCCTCTCCGCTGGAAACACCATATATTTT.

The chain employs TRBV10-1 and TRBJ2-7; tentative D call: TRBD2 (5 bases). Germline V gene sequence: CDR1 WNHNN, CDR2 SYGVQD (reference sequence). Trimming shortened V by 2 bases and J by 3 bases, and 14 bases separated the two germline ends. This CDR3 region has 15 residues. As DNA, the CDR3 is TGCGCCAGCAGTGAGGGTGAGGGAGCCGTCTACGAGCAGTACTTC. Translating it yields CASSEGEGAVYEQYF.

The chain is built from TRBV7-8 and TRBJ2-7, with a tentative D call TRBD1 (6 bases). CDR3 length: 15 residues. V lost 1 base and J 0 bases, leaving 10 bases between the germline ends. Per the germline V gene, CDR1 is SGHVS and CDR2 is FQNEAQ. The CDR3 reads CASSLGGQYSYEQYF. The CDR3 DNA follows: TGTGCCAGCAGCTTAGGCGGACAGTACTCCTACGAGCAGTACTTC.

This sequence joins TRBV14 and TRBJ2-7, with a possible D match to TRBD1 (6 bases). Germline loops: CDR1 SGHDN, CDR2 FVKESK. Trimming left V 4 bases short and J 3 bases short, with 19 bases between. The CDR3 consists of 16 residues. CDR3 DNA sequence: TGTGCCAGCAGCCGGACAGCCGATTTACCGAACTACGAGCAGTACTTC. This encodes CASSRTADLPNYEQYF.

CDR3 in amino acids: CASSGGQGPYEQYF. In DNA, the CDR3 is TGCGCCAGCAGCGGGGGACAGGGTCCCTACGAGCAGTACTTC. This chain uses TRBV5-1 with TRBJ2-7, with 9 bases identical to TRBD1. The germline gives CDR1 SGHRS, CDR2 YFSETQ. This CDR3 contains 14 residues. V gave up 4 bases and J gave up 2 bases; unmatched junction bases: 4. The full variable domain, its missing parts supplied by reference TRBV5-1 and TRBJ2-7, is KAGVTQTPRYLIKTRGQQVTLSCSPISGHRSVSWYQQTPGQGLQFLFEYFSETQRNKGNFPGRFSGRQFSNSRSEMNVSTLELGDSALYLCASSGGQGPYEQYFGPGTRLTVT.

This sequence joins TRBV6-5 and TRBJ1-6; D is possibly TRBD1 (5 bases). Trimming took off 1 base at V and 8 bases at J, with 15 bases between the two ends. Germline V lookup: CDR1 MNHEY, CDR2 SVGAGI. The CDR3 is 16 amino acids. The CDR3 region is CASSYYGGDGYSPLHF. For the CDR3, the DNA is TGTGCCAGCAGTTACTATGGGGGGGATGGGTATTCACCCCTCCACTTT.

The gene calls are TRBV9 and TRBJ1-3; D not resolved. Trimming shortened V by 4 bases and J by 4 bases, and 12 bases separated the two germline ends. Germline CDR1 SGDLS, CDR2 YYNGEE. This CDR3 comprises 14 residues. CDR3 bases: TGTGCCAGCAGCCCCTCGTTACTCGGAAACACCATATATTTT. Translating gives CASSPSLLGNTIYF.

This rearrangement joins TRBV27 to TRBJ1-6, with D possibly TRBD1 on 6 matching bases. Trimming pared 3 bases from V and 9 bases from J, leaving 24 bases between. This CDR3 is 18 amino acids long. Germline loops: CDR1 MNHEY, CDR2 SMNVEV (reference sequence). The CDR3 DNA is TGTGCCAGCAGTTTGACGTGGTGGACACAGGGTAGGGGTTCACCCCTCCACTTT. This sequence encodes CASSLTWWTQGRGSPLHF.

V gene TRBV7-9 combines with J gene TRBJ2-3, with D perhaps TRBD2 (5 bases). V gave up 8 bases and J gave up 2 bases, with 14 bases separating them. In germline, CDR1 is SEHNR, CDR2 FQNEAQ (reference sequence). CDR3 size: 14 residues. The DNA of the CDR3 is TGTGCCAGCGTTCCGGAGCGGCACACAGATACGCAGTATTTT. Translated, it gives CASVPERHTDTQYF.

The chain is built from TRBV7-8 and TRBJ1-1; D perhaps matches TRBD1 (6 bases). V was clipped by 3 bases and J by 5 bases, with 13 bases between them. The CDR3 has 14 residues. CDR1 and CDR2 from the germline V gene are SGHVS and FQNEAQ. The CDR3 sequence: CASSFQGQGTEAFF. Here the CDR3 DNA reads TGTGCCAGCAGCTTCCAGGGGCAGGGGACTGAAGCTTTCTTT. Full variable domain (outside the CDR3, taken from reference TRBV7-8 and TRBJ1-1): GAGVSQSPRYKVAKRGQDVALRCDPISGHVSLFWYQQALGQGPEFLTYFQNEAQLDKSGLPSDRFFAERPEGSVSTLKIQRTQQEDSAVYLCASSFQGQGTEAFFGQGTRLTVV.

V gene TRBV9 combines with J gene TRBJ1-2; 7 nucleotides match TRBD1. V lost 3 bases, J lost 4 bases, and 15 bases stayed unmatched. From germline, CDR1 is SGDLS and CDR2 YYNGEE. There are 17 residues in the CDR3. The CDR3 here is CASSGNPDRVRVYGYTF. CDR3 in DNA: TGTGCCAGCAGCGGGAACCCCGACAGGGTTAGAGTCTATGGCTACACCTTC.

This rearrangement joins TRBV12-5 to TRBJ2-7, with 9 bases that match TRBD1. Germline V gene sequence: CDR1 LGHNT, CDR2 FRNRAP. The CDR3 spans 14 residues. The V gene end was trimmed by 7 bases and the J gene end by 0 bases; junction bases not matched to a gene: 4. This chain's CDR3 is CASAWDRASYEQYF. The CDR3 region has the DNA TGTGCTAGTGCCTGGGACAGGGCCTCCTACGAGCAGTACTTC.